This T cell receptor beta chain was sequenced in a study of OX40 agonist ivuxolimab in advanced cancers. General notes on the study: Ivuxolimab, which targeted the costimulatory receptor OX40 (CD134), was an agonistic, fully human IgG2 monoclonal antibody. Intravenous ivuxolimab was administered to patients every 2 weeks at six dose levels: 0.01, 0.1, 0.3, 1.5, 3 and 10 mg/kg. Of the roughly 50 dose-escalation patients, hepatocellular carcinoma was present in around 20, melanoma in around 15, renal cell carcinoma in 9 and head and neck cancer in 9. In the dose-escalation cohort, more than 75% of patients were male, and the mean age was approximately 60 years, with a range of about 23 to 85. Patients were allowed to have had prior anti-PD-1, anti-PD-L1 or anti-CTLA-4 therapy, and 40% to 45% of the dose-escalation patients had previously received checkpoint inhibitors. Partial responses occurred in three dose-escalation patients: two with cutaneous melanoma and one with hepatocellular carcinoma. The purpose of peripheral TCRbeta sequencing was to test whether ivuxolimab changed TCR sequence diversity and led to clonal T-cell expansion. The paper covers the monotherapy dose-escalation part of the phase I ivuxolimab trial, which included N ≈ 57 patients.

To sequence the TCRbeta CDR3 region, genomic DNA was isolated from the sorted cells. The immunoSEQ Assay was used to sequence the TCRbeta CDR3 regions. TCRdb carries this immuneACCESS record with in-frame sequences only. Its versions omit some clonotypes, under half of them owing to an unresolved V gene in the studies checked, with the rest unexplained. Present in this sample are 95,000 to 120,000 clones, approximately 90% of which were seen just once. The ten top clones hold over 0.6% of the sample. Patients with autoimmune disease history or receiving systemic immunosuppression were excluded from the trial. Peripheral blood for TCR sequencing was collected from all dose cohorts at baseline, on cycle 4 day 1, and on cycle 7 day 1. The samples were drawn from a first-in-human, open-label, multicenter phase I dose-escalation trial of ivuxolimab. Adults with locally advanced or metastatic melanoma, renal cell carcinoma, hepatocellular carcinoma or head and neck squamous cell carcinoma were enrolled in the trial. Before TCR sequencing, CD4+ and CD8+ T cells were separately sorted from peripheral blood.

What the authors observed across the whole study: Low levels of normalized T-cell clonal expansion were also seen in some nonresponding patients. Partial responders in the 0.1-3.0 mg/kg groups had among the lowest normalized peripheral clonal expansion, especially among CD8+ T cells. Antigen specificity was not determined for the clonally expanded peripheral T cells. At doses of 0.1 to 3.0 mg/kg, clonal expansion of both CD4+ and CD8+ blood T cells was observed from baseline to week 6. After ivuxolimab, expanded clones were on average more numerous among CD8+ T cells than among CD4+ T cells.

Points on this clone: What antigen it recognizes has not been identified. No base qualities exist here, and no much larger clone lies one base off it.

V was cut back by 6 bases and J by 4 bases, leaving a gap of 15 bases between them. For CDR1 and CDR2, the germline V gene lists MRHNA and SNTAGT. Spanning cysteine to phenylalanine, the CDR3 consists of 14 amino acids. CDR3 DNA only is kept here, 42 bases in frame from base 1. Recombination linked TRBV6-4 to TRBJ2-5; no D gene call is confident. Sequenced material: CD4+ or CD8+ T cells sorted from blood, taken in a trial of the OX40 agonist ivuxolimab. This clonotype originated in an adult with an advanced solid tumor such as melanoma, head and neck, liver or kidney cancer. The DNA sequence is TGTGCCAGCAGCCCAACTGGAACCGGAGAGACCCAGTACTTC. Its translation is CASSPTGTGETQYF.